This T cell receptor (beta chain) comes out of a study of T cells in localized non-small cell lung cancer. The study, taken as a whole, reports: Adjacent lung had a median around 60 of the 100 largest tumor clones. Sequence data derive from only one tumor region, so heterogeneity remains possible.

Concerning this clone itself: The antigen remains unidentified.

This CDR3 is built from 12 residues. Trimming left V 4 bases short and J 8 bases short, with 8 bases between. Germline loops: CDR1 LNHDA, CDR2 SQIVND (reference sequence). This table comes from immunoSEQ multiplex PCR, and its TCRdb copy is limited to in-frame clones, with some not included. The table has approximately 30,000 clones, about nine tenths seen once. The sample consisted of peripheral blood, taken before any cancer treatment. The chain employs TRBV19 and TRBJ1-4; D not certain. This clonotype was sampled from a male donor older than 55 with stage III lung adenocarcinoma. In DNA form, the CDR3 reads TGTGCCAGTAGTACACTGGGAGAAAAACTGTTTTTT. This gives the protein CASSTLGEKLFF.